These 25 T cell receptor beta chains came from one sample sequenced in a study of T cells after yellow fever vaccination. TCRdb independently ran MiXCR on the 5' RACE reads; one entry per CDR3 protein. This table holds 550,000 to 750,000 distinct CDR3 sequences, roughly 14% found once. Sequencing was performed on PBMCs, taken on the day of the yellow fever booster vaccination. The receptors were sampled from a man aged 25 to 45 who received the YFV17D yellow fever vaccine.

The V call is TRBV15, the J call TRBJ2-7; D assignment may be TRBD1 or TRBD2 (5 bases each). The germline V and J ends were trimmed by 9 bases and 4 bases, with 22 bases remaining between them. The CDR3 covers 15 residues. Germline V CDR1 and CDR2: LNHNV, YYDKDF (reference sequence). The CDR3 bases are TGTGCCACTAAATCGGACAAGGACTCAGTATACGAGCAGTACTTC. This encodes CATKSDKDSVYEQYF.

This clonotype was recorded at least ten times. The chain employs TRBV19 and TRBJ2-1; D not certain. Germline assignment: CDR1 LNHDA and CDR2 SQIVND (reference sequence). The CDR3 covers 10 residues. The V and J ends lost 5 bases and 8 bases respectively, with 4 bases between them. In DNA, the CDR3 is TGTGCCAGTAGTGAAGATGAGCAGTTCTTC. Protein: CASSEDEQFF.

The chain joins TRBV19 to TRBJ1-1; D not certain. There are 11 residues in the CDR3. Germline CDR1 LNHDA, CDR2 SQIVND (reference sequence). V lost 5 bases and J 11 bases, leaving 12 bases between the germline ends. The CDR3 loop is CASSEKIVAFF. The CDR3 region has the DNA TGTGCCAGTAGTGAAAAAATCGTCGCTTTCTTT.

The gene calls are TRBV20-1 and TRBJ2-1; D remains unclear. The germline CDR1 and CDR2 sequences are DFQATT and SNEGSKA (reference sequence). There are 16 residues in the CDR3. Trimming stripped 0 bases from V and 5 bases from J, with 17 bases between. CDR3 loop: CSARDPLGPRDNEQFF. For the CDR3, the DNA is TGCAGTGCTAGAGATCCCTTGGGCCCTCGCGACAATGAGCAGTTCTTC.

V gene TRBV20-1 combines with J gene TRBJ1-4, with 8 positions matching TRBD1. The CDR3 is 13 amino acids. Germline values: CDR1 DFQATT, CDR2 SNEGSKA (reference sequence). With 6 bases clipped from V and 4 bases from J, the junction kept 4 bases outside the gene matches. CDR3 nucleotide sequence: TGCAGTGCGGAACAGGGGGTTAATGAAAAACTGTTTTTT. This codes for CSAEQGVNEKLFF.

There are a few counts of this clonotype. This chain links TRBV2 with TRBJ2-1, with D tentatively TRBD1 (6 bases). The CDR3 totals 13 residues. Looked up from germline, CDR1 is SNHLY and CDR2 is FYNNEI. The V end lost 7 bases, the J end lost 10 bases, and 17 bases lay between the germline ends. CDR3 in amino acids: CASKGTGILEQFF. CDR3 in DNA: TGTGCCAGCAAGGGAACAGGGATCCTGGAGCAGTTCTTC.

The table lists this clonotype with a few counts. The CDR3 reads CAWISQGGTEAFF. CDR3 sequence (DNA): TGTGCCTGGATAAGTCAGGGGGGAACTGAAGCTTTCTTT. The chain has TRBV30 and TRBJ1-1, with TRBD1 identical over 7 bases. Per the germline V gene, CDR1 is GTSNPN and CDR2 is SVGIG (reference sequence). The CDR3 has 13 amino acids. V shed 4 bases and J 5 bases; nucleotides not matched to a gene: 7. The full variable domain, completed using reference TRBV30 and TRBJ1-1, is SQTIHQWPATLVQPVGSPLSLECTVEGTSNPNLYWYRQAAGRGLQLLFYSVGIGQISSEVPQNLSASRPQDRQFILSSKKLLLSDSGFYLCAWISQGGTEAFFGQGTRLTVV.

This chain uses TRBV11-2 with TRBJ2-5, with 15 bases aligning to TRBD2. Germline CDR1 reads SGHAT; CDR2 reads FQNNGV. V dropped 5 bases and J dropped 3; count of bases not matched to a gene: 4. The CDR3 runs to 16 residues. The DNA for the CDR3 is TGTGCCAGCAGCCCAGGACTAGCGGGAGGGGAAGAGACCCAGTACTTC. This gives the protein CASSPGLAGGEETQYF.

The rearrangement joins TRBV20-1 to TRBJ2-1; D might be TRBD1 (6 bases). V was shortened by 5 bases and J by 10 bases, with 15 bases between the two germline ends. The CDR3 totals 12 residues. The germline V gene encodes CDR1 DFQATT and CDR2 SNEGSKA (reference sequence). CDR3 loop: CSAGKGVAEQFF. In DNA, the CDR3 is TGCAGTGCTGGAAAGGGGGTAGCGGAGCAGTTCTTC.

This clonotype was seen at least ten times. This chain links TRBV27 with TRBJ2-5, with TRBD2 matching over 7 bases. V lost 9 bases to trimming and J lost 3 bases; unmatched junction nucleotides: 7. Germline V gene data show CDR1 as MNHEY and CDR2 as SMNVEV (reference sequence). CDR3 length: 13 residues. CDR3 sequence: CARNREDEETQYF. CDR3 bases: TGTGCCAGGAACCGGGAGGACGAAGAGACCCAGTACTTC.

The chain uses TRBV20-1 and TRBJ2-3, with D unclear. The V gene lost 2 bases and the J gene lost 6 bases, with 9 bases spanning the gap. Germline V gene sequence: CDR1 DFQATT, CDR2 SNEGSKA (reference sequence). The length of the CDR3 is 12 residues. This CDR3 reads CSARSTPDTQYF. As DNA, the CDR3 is TGCAGTGCTAGATCGACCCCGGATACGCAGTATTTT.

CDR3 protein: CASRDSPKIYNEQFF. The CDR3 DNA sequence: TGTGCCAGCAGAGACAGCCCTAAGATCTACAATGAGCAGTTCTTC. V usage is TRBV19 and J usage is TRBJ2-1, with D perhaps TRBD1 (5 bases). CDR1 LNHDA and CDR2 SQIVND come from the germline V gene (reference sequence). CDR3 length: 15 amino acids. V was pared by 9 bases and J by 3 bases, with 18 bases between. The full variable domain, rest sourced from reference TRBV19 and TRBJ2-1, is DGGITQSPKYLFRKEGQNVTLSCEQNLNHDAMYWYRQDPGQGLRLIYYSQIVNDFQKGDIAEGYSVSREKKESFPLTVTSAQKNPTAFYLCASRDSPKIYNEQFFGPGTRLTVL.

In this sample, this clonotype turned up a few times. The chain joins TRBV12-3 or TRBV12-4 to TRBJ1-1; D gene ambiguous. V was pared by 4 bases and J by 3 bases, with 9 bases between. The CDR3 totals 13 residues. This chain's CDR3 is CASSSRKDTEAFF. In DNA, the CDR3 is TGTGCCAGCAGTTCCAGAAAGGACACTGAAGCTTTCTTT.

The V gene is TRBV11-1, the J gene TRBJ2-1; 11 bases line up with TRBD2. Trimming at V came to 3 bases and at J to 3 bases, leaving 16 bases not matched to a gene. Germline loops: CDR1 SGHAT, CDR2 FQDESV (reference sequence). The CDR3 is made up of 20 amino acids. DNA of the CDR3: TGTGCCAGCAGCTTCCCTGTCAATCCTAGCGGGAGGACTCACTACAATGAGCAGTTCTTC. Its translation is CASSFPVNPSGRTHYNEQFF.

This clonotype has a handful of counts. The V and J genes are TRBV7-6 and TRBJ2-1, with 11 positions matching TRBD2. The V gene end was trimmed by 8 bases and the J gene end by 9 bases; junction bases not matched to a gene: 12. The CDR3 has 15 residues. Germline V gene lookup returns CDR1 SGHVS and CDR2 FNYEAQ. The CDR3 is CASSPLAGGPGEQFF. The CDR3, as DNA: TGTGCCAGCTCCCCTTTAGCGGGAGGGCCGGGTGAGCAGTTCTTC.

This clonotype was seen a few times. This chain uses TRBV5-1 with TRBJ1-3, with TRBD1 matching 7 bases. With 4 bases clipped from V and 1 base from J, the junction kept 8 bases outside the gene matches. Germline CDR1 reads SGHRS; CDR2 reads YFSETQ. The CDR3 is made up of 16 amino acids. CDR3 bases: TGCGCCAGCAGCCTCGACAGGGCCATATCTGGAAACACCATATATTTT. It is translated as CASSLDRAISGNTIYF. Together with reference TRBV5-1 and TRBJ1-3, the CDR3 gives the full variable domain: KAGVTQTPRYLIKTRGQQVTLSCSPISGHRSVSWYQQTPGQGLQFLFEYFSETQRNKGNFPGRFSGRQFSNSRSEMNVSTLELGDSALYLCASSLDRAISGNTIYFGEGSWLTVV.

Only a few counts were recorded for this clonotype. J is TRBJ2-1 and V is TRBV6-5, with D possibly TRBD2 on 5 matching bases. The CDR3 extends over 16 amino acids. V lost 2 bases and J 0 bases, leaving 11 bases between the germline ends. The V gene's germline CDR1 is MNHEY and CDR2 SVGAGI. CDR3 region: CASSYTSRGSYNEQFF. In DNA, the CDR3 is TGTGCCAGCAGTTACACATCCCGGGGCTCCTACAATGAGCAGTTCTTC.

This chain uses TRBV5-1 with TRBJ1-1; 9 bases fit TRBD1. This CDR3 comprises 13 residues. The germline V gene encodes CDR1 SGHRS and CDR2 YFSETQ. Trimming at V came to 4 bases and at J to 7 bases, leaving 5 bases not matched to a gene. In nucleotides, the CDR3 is TGCGCCAGCAGCCTCGGGACAGGGTTTGAAGCTTTCTTT. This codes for CASSLGTGFEAFF.

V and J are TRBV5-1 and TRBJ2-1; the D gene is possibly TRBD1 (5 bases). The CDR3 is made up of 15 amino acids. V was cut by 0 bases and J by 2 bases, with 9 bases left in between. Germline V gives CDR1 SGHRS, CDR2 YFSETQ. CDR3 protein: CASSLAQGTYNEQFF. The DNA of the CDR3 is TGCGCCAGCAGCTTGGCGCAGGGAACCTACAATGAGCAGTTCTTC.

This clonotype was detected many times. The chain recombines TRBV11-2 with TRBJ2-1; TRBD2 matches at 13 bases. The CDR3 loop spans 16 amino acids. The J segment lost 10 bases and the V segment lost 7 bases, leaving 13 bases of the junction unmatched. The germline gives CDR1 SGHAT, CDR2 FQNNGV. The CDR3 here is CASNPQRLAGGNEQFF. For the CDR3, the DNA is TGTGCCAGCAACCCCCAAAGACTAGCGGGAGGTAACGAGCAGTTCTTC.

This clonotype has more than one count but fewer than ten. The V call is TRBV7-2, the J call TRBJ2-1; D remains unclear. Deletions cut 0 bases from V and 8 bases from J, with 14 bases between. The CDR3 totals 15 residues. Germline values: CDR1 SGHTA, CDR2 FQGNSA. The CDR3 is CASSLAHTPGHEQFF. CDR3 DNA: TGTGCCAGCAGCTTAGCGCATACCCCGGGCCATGAGCAGTTCTTC.

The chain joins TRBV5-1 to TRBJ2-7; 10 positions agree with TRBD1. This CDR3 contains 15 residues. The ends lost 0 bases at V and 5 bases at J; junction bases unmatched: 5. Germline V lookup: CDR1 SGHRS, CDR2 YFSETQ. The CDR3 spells CASSLVVGTGDEQYF. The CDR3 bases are TGCGCCAGCAGCTTGGTGGTTGGGACAGGGGACGAGCAGTACTTC. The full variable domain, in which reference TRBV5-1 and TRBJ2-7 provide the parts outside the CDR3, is KAGVTQTPRYLIKTRGQQVTLSCSPISGHRSVSWYQQTPGQGLQFLFEYFSETQRNKGNFPGRFSGRQFSNSRSEMNVSTLELGDSALYLCASSLVVGTGDEQYFGPGTRLTVT.

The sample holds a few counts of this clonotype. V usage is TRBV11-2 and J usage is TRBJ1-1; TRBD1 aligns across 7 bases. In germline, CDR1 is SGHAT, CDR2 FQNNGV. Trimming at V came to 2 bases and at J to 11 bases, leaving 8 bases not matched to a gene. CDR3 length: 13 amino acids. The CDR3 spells CASSLFMSGGAFF. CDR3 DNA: TGTGCCAGCAGCTTATTTATGTCAGGGGGGGCTTTCTTT.

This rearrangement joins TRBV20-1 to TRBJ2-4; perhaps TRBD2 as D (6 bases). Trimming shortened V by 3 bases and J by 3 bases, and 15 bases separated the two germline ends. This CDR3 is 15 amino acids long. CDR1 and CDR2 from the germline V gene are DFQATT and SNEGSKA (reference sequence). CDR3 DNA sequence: TGCAGTGCTAGCGGGAGCCCCCGGGGCAAAAACATTCAGTACTTC. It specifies CSASGSPRGKNIQYF.

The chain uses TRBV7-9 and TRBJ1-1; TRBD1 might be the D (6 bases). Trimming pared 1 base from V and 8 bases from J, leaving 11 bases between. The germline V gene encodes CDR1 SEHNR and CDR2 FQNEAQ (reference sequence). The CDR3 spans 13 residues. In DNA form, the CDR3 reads TGTGCCAGCAGCTTAGTAGGACAGTTAGAAGCTTTCTTT. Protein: CASSLVGQLEAFF.